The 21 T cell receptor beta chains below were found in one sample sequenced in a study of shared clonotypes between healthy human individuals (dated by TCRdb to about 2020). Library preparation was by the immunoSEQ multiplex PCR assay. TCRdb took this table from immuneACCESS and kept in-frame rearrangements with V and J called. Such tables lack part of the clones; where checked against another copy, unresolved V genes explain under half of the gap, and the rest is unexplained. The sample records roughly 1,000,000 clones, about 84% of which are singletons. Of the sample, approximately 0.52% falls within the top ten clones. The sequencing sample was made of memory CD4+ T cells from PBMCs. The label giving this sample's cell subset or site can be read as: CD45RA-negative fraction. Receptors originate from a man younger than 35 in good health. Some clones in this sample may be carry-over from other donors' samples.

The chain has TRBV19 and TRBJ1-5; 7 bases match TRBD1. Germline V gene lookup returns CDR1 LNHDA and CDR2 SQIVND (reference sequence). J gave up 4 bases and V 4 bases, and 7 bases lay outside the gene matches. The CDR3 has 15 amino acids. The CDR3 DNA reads TGTGCCAGTAGTAGAATCGACAGGGCAAATCAGCCCCAGCATTTT. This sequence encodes CASSRIDRANQPQHF.

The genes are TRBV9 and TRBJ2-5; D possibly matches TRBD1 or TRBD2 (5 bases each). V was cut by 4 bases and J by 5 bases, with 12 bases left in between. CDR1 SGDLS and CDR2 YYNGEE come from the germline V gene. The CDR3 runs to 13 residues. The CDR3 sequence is CASSRDPGETQYF. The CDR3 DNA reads TGTGCCAGCAGCCGGGACCCCGGGGAGACCCAGTACTTC.

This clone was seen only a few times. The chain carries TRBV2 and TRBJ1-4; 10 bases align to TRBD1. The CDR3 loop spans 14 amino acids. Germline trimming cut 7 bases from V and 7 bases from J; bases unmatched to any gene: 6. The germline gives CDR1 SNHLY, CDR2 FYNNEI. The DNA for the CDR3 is TGTGCCAGCAATCTTTGGGACAGGGGTGAAAAACTGTTTTTT. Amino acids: CASNLWDRGEKLFF.

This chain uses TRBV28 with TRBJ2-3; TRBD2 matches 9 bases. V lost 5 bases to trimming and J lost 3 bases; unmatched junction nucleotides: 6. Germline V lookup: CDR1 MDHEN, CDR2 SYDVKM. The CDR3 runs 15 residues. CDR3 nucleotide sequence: TGTGCCAGCAGTACTACTAGCGGGCCGACAGATACGCAGTATTTT. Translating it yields CASSTTSGPTDTQYF.

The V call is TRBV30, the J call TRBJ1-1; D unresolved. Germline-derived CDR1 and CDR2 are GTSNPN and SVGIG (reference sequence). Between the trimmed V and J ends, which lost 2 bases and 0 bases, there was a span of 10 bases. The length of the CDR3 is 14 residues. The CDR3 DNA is TGTGCCTGGAGTAGATTAATTGTGAACACTGAAGCTTTCTTT. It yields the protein CAWSRLIVNTEAFF. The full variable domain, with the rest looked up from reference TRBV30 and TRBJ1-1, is SQTIHQWPATLVQPVGSPLSLECTVEGTSNPNLYWYRQAAGRGLQLLFYSVGIGQISSEVPQNLSASRPQDRQFILSSKKLLLSDSGFYLCAWSRLIVNTEAFFGQGTRLTVV.

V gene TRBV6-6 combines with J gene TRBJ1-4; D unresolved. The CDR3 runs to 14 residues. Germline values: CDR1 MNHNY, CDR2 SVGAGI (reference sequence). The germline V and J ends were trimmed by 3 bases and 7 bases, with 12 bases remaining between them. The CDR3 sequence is CASSYERVGEKLFF. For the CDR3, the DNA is TGTGCCAGCAGTTATGAGAGGGTGGGTGAAAAACTGTTTTTT.

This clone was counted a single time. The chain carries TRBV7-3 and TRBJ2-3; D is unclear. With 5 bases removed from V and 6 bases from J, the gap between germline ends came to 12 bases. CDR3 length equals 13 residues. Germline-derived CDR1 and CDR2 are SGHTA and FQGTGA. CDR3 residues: CASSRSLGDTQYF. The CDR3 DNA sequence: TGTGCCAGCAGCCGAAGCCTCGGTGATACGCAGTATTTT.

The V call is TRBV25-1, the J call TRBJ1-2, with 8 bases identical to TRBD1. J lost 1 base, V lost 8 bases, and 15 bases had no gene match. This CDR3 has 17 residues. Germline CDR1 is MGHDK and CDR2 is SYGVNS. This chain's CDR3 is CASPQGRDRPRNYGYTF. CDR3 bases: TGTGCCAGCCCCCAAGGCCGGGACAGGCCTCGTAACTATGGCTACACCTTC.

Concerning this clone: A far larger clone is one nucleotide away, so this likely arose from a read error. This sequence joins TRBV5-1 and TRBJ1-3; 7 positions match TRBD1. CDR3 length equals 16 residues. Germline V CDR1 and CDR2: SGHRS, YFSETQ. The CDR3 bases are TGCGCCAGCAGCTTGGCACCGACAGGGATTGGAGACACCATATATTTT. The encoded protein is CASSLAPTGIGDTIYF.

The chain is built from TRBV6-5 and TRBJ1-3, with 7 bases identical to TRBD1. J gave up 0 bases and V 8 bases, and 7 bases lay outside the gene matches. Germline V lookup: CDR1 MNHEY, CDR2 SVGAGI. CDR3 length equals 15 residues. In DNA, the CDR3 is TGTGCCAGCCGACAGGGTCTCTTCTCTGGAAACACCATATATTTT. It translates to CASRQGLFSGNTIYF.

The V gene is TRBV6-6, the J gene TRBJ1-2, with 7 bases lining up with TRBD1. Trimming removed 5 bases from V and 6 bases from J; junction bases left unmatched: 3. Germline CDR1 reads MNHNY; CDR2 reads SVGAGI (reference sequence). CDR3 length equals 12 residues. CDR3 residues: CASSRQGHGYTF. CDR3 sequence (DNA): TGTGCCAGCAGTAGACAGGGCCATGGCTACACCTTC.

This chain's CDR3 is CASSRQGGFAGELFF. The CDR3 DNA sequence: TGTGCCAGCAGCCGACAGGGCGGGTTCGCCGGGGAGCTGTTTTTT. V is TRBV14 and J is TRBJ2-2; the match to TRBD1 covers 7 bases. V lost 4 bases and J lost 6; bases outside the gene matches: 8. CDR3 length: 15 residues. CDR1 is SGHDN and CDR2 is FVKESK in the germline V gene.

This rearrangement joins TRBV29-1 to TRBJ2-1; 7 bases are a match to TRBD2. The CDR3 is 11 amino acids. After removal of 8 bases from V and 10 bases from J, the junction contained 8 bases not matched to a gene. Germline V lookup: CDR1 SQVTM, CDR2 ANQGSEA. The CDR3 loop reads CSTRTSDEQFF. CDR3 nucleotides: TGCAGCACCCGGACTAGTGACGAGCAGTTCTTC.

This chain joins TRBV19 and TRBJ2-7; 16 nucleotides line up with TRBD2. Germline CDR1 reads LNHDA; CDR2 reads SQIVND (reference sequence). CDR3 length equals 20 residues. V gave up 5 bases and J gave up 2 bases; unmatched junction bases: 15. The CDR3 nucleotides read TGTGCCAGTAGTTCGCGACCGGCGGGACTAGCGGGAGGGAGACCCTACGAGCAGTACTTC. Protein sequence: CASSSRPAGLAGGRPYEQYF.

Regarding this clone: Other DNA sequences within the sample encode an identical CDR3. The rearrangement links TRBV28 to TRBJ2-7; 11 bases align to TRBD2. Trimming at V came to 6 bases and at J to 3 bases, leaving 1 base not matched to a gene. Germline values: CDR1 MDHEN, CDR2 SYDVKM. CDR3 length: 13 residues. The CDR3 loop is CASRTSGSYEQYF. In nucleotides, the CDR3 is TGTGCCAGCAGAACTAGCGGGAGCTACGAGCAGTACTTC.

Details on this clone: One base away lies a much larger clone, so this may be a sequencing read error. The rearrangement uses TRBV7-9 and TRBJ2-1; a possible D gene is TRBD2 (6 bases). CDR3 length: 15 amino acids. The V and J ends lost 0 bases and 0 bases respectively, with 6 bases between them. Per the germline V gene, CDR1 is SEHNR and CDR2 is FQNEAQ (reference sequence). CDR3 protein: CASSLAGSSYNEQFF. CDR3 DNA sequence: TGTGCCAGCAGCTTAGCCGGGAGCTCCTACAATGAGCAGTTCTTC.

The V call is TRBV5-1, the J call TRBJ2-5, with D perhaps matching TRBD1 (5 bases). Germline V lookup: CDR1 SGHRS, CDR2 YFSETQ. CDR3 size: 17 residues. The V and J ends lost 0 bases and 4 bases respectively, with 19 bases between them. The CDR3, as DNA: TGCGCCAGCAGCTTGGTAGAAGGGCCCAGGGTAGGAGAGACCCAGTACTTC. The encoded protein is CASSLVEGPRVGETQYF.

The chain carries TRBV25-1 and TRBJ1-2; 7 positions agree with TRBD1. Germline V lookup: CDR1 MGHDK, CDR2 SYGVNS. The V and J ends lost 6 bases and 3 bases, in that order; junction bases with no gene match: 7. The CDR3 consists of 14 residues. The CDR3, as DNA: TGTGCCAGCAGGGGGGCCCAGGGGGACTATGGCTACACCTTC. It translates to CASRGAQGDYGYTF.

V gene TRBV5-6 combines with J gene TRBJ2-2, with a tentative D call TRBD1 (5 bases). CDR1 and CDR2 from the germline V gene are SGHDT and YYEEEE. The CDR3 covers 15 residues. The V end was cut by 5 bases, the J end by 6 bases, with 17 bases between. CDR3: CASSWGRVRAGELFF. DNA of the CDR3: TGTGCCAGCAGTTGGGGCAGGGTCAGAGCCGGGGAGCTGTTTTTT.

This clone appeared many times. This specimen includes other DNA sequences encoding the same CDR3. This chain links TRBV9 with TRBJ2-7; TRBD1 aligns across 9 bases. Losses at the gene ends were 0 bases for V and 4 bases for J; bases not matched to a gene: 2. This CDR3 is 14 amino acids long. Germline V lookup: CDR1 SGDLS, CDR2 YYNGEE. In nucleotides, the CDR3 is TGTGCCAGCAGCGTAGGAGACAGGGGGTACGAGCAGTACTTC. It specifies CASSVGDRGYEQYF.

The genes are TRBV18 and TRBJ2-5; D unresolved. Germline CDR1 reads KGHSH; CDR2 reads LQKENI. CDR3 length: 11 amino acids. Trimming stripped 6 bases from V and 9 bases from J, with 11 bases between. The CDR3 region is CASSAPGAQYF. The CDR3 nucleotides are TGTGCCAGCTCCGCTCCTGGCGCCCAGTACTTC.